This record looks at one T cell receptor beta chain sequence and its context. Its antigen remains unknown. Sequencing of TCR beta was carried out in blood CD8+ and CD4+ T cells. The CD8+ and CD4+ T cells were isolated magnetically using a negative isolation approach, whereas the TEMRA cells were enriched by FACS. This sample was included in a study of CD8 T cells in Susac syndrome. Points from the study as a whole: The TCR sequencing and HLA analysis in the study involved a relatively small number of individuals, as the study acknowledged.

Germline V CDR1 and CDR2: KGHSH, LQKENI. The CDR3 has 13 residues. V lost 3 bases to trimming and J lost 6 bases, with 9 bases between them. When the RNA was reverse transcribed, random hexamers were used with an input of 0.5 to 1 ug. With immunoSEQ multiplex PCR, TCR beta CDR3 was amplified across 54 Vbeta and 13 Jbeta. TCRdb recomputed calls from the immunoSEQ multiplex PCR reads with MiXCR, one row per CDR3 protein. The repertoire includes about 120,000 distinct CDR3 sequences, 94% of them detected once, and more than 0.095% sits in the top ten. This chain links TRBV18 with TRBJ2-1, with D tentatively TRBD1 (6 bases). The TCR comes from a human donor in good health. Sequences were obtained from CD4+ T cells from PBMCs. CDR3 residues: CASSPAQGNEQFF. DNA for the CDR3: TGTGCCAGCTCACCCGCACAGGGCAATGAGCAGTTCTTC.